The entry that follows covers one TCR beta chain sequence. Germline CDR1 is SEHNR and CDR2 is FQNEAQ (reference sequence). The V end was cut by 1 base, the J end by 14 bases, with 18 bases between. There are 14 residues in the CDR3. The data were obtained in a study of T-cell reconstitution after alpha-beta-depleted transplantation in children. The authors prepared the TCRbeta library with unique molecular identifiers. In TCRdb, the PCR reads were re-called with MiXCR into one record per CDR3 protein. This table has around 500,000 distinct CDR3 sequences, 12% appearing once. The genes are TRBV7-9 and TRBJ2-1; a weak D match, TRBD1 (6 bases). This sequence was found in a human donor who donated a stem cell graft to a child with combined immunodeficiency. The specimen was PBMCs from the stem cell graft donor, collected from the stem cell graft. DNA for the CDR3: TGTGCCAGCAGCTTAGGCCCCAGGGGAGAGAGGGAGTTCTTC. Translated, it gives CASSLGPRGEREFF.